The sequence of this T cell receptor (beta chain) was determined in a study of shared clonotypes between healthy human individuals. This clone was recorded once. The healthy adult donors were HIV-negative and reported no recent acute infections or vaccinations. Both subsets, CD45RA+ naive and CD45RA-negative memory, were split from the CD4+ cells. The assay was carried out at the deep level. The protocol was immunoSEQ multiplex PCR, while the TCRdb copy is restricted to in-frame clones and leaves out a portion. The table lists 2 million to 3 million clones, approximately 92% of them singletons. The sample consisted of naive CD4+ T cells sorted from blood. Subset given: CD45RA+ positively selected. The sequence derives from a young man in good health.

This CDR3 reads CASSEARGWMNTEAFF. The DNA of the CDR3 is TGTGCCAGCAGTGAAGCGCGCGGCTGGATGAACACTGAAGCTTTCTTT. This chain links TRBV2 with TRBJ1-1, with no clear D. The CDR3 runs 16 residues. Trimming shortened V by 0 bases and J by 0 bases, and 11 bases separated the two germline ends. Looked up from germline, CDR1 is SNHLY and CDR2 is FYNNEI.